The entry below gives a single T cell receptor (beta chain) sequence along with its context. The CDR3 has 13 amino acids. V was clipped by 5 bases and J by 8 bases; unmatched bases: 8. Germline V gives CDR1 MNHEY, CDR2 SVGAGI. The record originates from a study of blood T cell repertoires in COVID-19. Turning to the study itself: COVID-19 samples collected from the United States, Italy and Spain covered acute and convalescent phases.

In the original analysis: Amplification of reference gene primers was used by the study to estimate nucleated cell counts. Assay: immunoSEQ multiplex PCR; the TCRdb copy retains only in-frame clones and omits some. V, J and clone size were drawn from that table, and D and trimming were deduced from the DNA. The sample has some 230,000 clones, roughly 81% seen once. Sequencing input: peripheral blood. The chain is built from TRBV6-5 and TRBJ1-2, with 7 nucleotides matching TRBD1. The receptor was isolated from a man aged 40-49 years with acute or convalescent COVID-19. The CDR3: CASSQPGGLGYTF. In DNA form, the CDR3 reads TGTGCCAGCAGTCAACCAGGGGGTCTGGGCTACACCTTC.